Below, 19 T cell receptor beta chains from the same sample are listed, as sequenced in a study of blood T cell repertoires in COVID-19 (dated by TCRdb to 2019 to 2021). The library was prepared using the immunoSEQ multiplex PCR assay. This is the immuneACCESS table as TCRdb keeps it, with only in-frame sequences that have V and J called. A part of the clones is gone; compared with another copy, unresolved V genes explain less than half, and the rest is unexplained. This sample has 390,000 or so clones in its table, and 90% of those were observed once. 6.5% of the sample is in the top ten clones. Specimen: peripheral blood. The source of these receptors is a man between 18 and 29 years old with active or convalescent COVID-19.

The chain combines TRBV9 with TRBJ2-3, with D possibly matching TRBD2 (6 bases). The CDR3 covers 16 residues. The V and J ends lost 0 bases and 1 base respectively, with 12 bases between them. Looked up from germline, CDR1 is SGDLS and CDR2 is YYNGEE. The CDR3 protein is CASSVVDGGRTDTQYF. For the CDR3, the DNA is TGTGCCAGCAGCGTAGTCGACGGGGGTCGCACAGATACGCAGTATTTT.

CDR3 loop: CASSVDPSSYGSGSVDTQYF. CDR3 in DNA: TGTGCCAGCAGCGTAGACCCATCCTCCTACGGTAGCGGGAGCGTCGATACGCAGTATTTT. The rearrangement links TRBV9 to TRBJ2-3; 9 bases match TRBD2. V lost 0 bases to trimming and J lost 6 bases; unmatched junction nucleotides: 20. The CDR3 is 20 residues long. The germline gives CDR1 SGDLS, CDR2 YYNGEE. Combining the CDR3 with reference TRBV9 and TRBJ2-3 gives the whole variable domain DSGVTQTPKHLITATGQRVTLRCSPRSGDLSVYWYQQSLDQGLQFLIQYYNGEERAKGNILERFSAQQFPDLHSELNLSSLELGDSALYFCASSVDPSSYGSGSVDTQYFGPGTRLTVL.

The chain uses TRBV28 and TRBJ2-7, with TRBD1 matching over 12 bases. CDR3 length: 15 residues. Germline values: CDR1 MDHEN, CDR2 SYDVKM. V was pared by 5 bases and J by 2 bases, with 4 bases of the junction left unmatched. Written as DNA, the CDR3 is TGTGCCAGCAGTCTCCGGGACAGGGGGCCCTACGAGCAGTACTTC. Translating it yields CASSLRDRGPYEQYF.

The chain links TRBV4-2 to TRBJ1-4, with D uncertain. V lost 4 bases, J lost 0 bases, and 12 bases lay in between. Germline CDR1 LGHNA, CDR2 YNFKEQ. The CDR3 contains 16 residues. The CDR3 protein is CASSPGTAPTNEKLFF. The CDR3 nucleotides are TGTGCCAGCAGCCCAGGTACGGCTCCAACTAATGAAAAACTGTTTTTT.

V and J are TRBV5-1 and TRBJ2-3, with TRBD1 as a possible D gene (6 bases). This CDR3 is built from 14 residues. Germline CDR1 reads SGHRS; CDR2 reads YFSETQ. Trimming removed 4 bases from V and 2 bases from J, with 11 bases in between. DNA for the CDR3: TGCGCCAGCAGCGTTGGACAGCCCACAGATACGCAGTATTTT. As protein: CASSVGQPTDTQYF.

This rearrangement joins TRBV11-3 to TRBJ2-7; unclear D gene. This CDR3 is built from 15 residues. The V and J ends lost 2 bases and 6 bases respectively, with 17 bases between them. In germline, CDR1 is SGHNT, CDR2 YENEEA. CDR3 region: CASSLSAGQHSEQYF. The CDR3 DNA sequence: TGTGCCAGCAGCTTATCCGCAGGCCAGCACAGCGAGCAGTACTTC.

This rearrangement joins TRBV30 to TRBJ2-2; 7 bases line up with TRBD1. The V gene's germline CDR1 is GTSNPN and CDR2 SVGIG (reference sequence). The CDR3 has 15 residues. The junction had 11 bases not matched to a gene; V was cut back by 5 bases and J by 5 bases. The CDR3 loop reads CAWLPKTGETGELFF. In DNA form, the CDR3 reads TGTGCCTGGCTGCCCAAAACAGGGGAAACCGGGGAGCTGTTTTTT. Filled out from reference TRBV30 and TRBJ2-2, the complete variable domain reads SQTIHQWPATLVQPVGSPLSLECTVEGTSNPNLYWYRQAAGRGLQLLFYSVGIGQISSEVPQNLSASRPQDRQFILSSKKLLLSDSGFYLCAWLPKTGETGELFFGEGSRLTVL.

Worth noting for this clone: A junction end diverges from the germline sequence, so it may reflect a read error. In DNA, the CDR3 is TGTGCCAGCAGCTTCCGGAAATCTGGGGCCAACGTGCTGACTTTC. Amino acids: CASSFRKSGANVLTF. The chain is built from TRBV7-9 and TRBJ2-6; D is perhaps TRBD1 (5 bases). CDR1 and CDR2 (germline): SEHNR, FQNEAQ (reference sequence). This CDR3 region has 15 residues.

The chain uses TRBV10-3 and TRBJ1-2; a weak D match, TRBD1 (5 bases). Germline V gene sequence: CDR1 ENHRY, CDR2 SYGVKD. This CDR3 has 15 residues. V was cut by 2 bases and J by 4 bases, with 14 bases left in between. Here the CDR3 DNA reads TGTGCCATCAGTGAGGCACAGGAAGGTGTCTATGGCTACACCTTC. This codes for CAISEAQEGVYGYTF.

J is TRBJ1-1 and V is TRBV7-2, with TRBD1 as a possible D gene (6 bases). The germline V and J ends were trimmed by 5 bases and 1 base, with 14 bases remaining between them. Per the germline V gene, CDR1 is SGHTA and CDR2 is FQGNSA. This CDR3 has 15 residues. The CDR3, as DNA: TGTGCCAGCAGCCTGAAAAGGACAGCGAACACTGAAGCTTTCTTT. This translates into CASSLKRTANTEAFF.

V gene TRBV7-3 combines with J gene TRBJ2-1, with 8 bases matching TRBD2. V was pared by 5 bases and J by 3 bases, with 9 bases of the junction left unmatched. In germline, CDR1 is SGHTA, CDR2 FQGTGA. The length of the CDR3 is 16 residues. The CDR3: CASSPRTSKNYNEQFF. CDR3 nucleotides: TGTGCCAGCAGCCCCCGGACTAGCAAAAACTACAATGAGCAGTTCTTC.

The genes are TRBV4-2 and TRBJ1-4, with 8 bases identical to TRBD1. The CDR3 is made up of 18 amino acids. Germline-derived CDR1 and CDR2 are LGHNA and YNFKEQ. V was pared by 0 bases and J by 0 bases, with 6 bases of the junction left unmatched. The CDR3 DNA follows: TGTGCCAGCAGCCAAGAAATGGTACAGGGGGCAACTAATGAAAAACTGTTTTTT. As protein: CASSQEMVQGATNEKLFF.

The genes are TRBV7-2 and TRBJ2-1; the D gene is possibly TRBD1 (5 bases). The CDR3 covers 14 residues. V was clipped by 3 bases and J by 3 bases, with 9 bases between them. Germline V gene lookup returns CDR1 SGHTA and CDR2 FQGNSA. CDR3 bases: TGTGCCAGCAGCTTTCCAGGGATCTACAATGAGCAGTTCTTC. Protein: CASSFPGIYNEQFF.

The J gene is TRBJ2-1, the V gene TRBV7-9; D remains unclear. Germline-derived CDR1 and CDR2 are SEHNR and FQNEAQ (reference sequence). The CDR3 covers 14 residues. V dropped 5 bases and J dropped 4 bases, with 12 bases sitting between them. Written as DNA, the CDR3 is TGTGCCAGCAGCCCCGTACGCGATTACAATGAGCAGTTCTTC. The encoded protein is CASSPVRDYNEQFF.

Here the CDR3 reads CASSLGLAGDTLRNEQFF. For the CDR3, the DNA is TGTGCCAGCAGCTTAGGACTAGCGGGAGATACCCTACGAAATGAGCAGTTCTTC. The gene calls are TRBV7-2 and TRBJ2-1; 12 positions match TRBD2. There are 18 residues in the CDR3. The trim removed 1 base at V and 7 bases at J, leaving 11 bases unmatched. CDR1 is SGHTA and CDR2 is FQGNSA in the germline V gene.

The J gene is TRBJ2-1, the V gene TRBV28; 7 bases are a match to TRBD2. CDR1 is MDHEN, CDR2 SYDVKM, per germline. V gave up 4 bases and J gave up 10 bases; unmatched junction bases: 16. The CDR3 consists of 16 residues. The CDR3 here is CASSSTFRLAAIEQFF. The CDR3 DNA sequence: TGTGCCAGCAGTTCCACTTTTCGCCTAGCGGCAATCGAGCAGTTCTTC. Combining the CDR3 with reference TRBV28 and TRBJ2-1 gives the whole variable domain DVKVTQSSRYLVKRTGEKVFLECVQDMDHENMFWYRQDPGLGLRLIYFSYDVKMKEKGDIPEGYSVSREKKERFSLILESASTNQTSMYLCASSSTFRLAAIEQFFGPGTRLTVL.

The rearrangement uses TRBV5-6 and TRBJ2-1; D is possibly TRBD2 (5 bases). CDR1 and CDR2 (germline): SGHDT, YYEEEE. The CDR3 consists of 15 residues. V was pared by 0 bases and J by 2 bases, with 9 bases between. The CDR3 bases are TGTGCCAGCAGCTTGGTGGAGGTAGCCTACAATGAGCAGTTCTTC. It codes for CASSLVEVAYNEQFF. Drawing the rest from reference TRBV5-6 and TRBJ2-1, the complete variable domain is DAGVTQSPTHLIKTRGQQVTLRCSPKSGHDTVSWYQQALGQGPQFIFQYYEEEERQRGNFPDRFSGHQFPNYSSELNVNALLLGDSALYLCASSLVEVAYNEQFFGPGTRLTVL.

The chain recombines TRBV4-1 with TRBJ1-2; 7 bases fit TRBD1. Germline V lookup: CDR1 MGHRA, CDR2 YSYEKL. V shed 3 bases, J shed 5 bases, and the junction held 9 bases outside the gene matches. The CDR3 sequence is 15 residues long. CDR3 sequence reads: CASSHPDRLGYGYTF. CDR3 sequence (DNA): TGCGCCAGCAGCCATCCGGACAGGCTGGGATATGGCTACACCTTC.

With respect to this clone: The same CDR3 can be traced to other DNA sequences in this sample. The CDR3 loop is CASSRGGGYTF. CDR3 DNA: TGTGCCAGCAGTCGGGGGGGCGGCTACACCTTC. V is TRBV6-5 and J is TRBJ1-2; weak D call: TRBD1 (6 bases). The germline V gene encodes CDR1 MNHEY and CDR2 SVGAGI. V dropped 5 bases and J dropped 8 bases, with 9 bases sitting between them. The CDR3 covers 11 residues.